This T cell receptor (beta chain) was sequenced in a study of T cell changes during pregnancy in multiple sclerosis. Sequencing was performed with immunoSEQ multiplex PCR; in TCRdb, only in-frame clones are kept and a portion is missing. The sample has 15,000 to 20,000 clones, 89% seen once. V shed 5 bases and J shed 15 bases, with 29 bases lying between them. Germline CDR1 reads LNHDA; CDR2 reads SQIVND (reference sequence). CDR3 length equals 16 residues. The V gene is TRBV19, the J gene TRBJ2-1, with D possibly being TRBD2 (5 bases). The starting material was CD8+ T cells from peripheral blood mononuclear cells, obtained in the second trimester of pregnancy. This TCR was sampled from a female donor in good health, enrolled as a control in a pregnancy study. The CDR3 protein is CASSPESLTSGGDPFF. The DNA for the CDR3 is TGTGCCAGTAGTCCCGAGTCCCTTACTAGTGGCGGTGATCCGTTCTTC.